This T cell receptor beta chain derives from a study of T cell responses to AZD1222 COVID-19 vaccine. General observations from the study: Donor demographics were predominantly white British with a female majority; clonal diversity may be underestimated.

The V gene's germline CDR1 is SNHLY and CDR2 FYNNEI. The CDR3 is 13 amino acids. The junction had 4 bases not matched to a gene; V was cut back by 6 bases and J by 5 bases. Sequencing was performed with immunoSEQ multiplex PCR; in TCRdb, only in-frame clones are kept and a portion is missing. The repertoire holds 240,000 or so clones, with 80% to 95% as singletons. This clone showed up just once. The antigen is not known. This clonotype originated in an adult in good health. Material: peripheral blood, obtained on day 0 of AZD1222 vaccination. The rearrangement uses TRBV2 and TRBJ2-7; TRBD1 agrees at 10 bases. As DNA, the CDR3 is TGTGCCAGCAGAGCCGGGACAGGGGACGAGCAGTACTTC. Protein sequence: CASRAGTGDEQYF.